This TCR beta chain was recovered during a study of naive and memory T cell subsets. The beta constant-region primer was an equimolar mix of two oligonucleotides covering TRBC1 and TRBC2. MiXCR was run by TCRdb on the UMI-ligation and nested PCR reads, yielding one entry per CDR3 protein. The data hold 130,000 to 150,000 distinct CDR3 sequences, with over 15% observed a single time. Study findings and constraints: In naive cells, over 95% of TCR sequences were seen only once.

CD4 T cells were positively selected, then CD8 T cells from the CD4-negative fraction. On this clonotype itself: The antigen is not known.

The CDR3 contains 14 residues. Germline V lookup: CDR1 KGHSH, CDR2 LQKENI. The V gene lost 6 bases and the J gene lost 3 bases, with 15 bases spanning the gap. The sample taken for sequencing was naive CD4+ T cells from blood. The sequence was collected from a human donor in good health. The V and J genes are TRBV18 and TRBJ2-7; TRBD1 might be the D (6 bases). The DNA for the CDR3 is TGTGCCAGCTCTCCCGGGACACAGGACTACGAGCAGTACTTC. It codes for CASSPGTQDYEQYF.